Listed here are 11 T cell receptor beta chains from one sample, sequenced in a study of blood T cell repertoires in COVID-19. Assay: immunoSEQ multiplex PCR; the TCRdb copy retains only in-frame clones and omits some. The table has 310,000 or so clones, 70% to 90% seen once. Sequences were obtained from PBMCs or T cells enriched from blood (not recorded which). The receptor set was obtained from a woman in her twenties or thirties who had recovered from COVID-19.

The CDR3 nucleotides read TGCGCCAGCAGCCAAGGAACTGGCTCCTATAATTCACCCCTCCACTTT. This translates into CASSQGTGSYNSPLHF. The gene calls are TRBV4-3 and TRBJ1-6, with D uncertain. From germline, CDR1 is LGHNA and CDR2 YSLEER. V lost 1 base, J lost 0 bases, and 7 bases lay in between. The CDR3 runs to 16 residues.

V is TRBV15 and J is TRBJ1-5, with D possibly TRBD1 on 5 matching bases. The CDR3 covers 13 residues. Trimming stripped 4 bases from V and 4 bases from J, with 8 bases between. The germline V gene encodes CDR1 LNHNV and CDR2 YYDKDF (reference sequence). The CDR3: CATSIAGNQPQHF. CDR3 coding DNA: TGTGCCACCAGCATTGCAGGGAATCAGCCCCAGCATTTT.

The chain combines TRBV4-1 with TRBJ1-6, with D possibly matching TRBD1 (5 bases). V lost 11 bases and J lost 7, with 18 bases in between. Germline V CDR1 and CDR2: MGHRA, YSYEKL. The CDR3 runs 14 residues. CDR3 residues: CAASGVGRNSPLHF. CDR3 nucleotide sequence: TGCGCCGCATCGGGGGTTGGGCGAAATTCACCCCTCCACTTT.

This chain joins TRBV5-6 and TRBJ1-1; 7 bases fit TRBD1. The CDR3 has 15 residues. CDR1 is SGHDT, CDR2 YYEEEE, per germline. With V trimmed by 0 bases and J by 5 bases, 7 bases remained unmatched. CDR3 residues: CASSLDGRGRTEAFF. The CDR3 DNA reads as TGTGCCAGCAGCTTGGATGGCAGGGGGAGGACTGAAGCTTTCTTT.

The rearrangement links TRBV4-2 to TRBJ2-3, with TRBD2 matching 15 bases. The V gene's germline CDR1 is LGHNA and CDR2 YNFKEQ. The CDR3 totals 17 residues. The ends lost 3 bases at V and 0 bases at J; junction bases unmatched: 1. The CDR3 bases are TGTGCCAGCAGCCAGGGGACTAGCGGGGGGAGCACAGATACGCAGTATTTT. Its translation is CASSQGTSGGSTDTQYF.

This chain links TRBV30 with TRBJ2-5; TRBD1 agrees at 7 bases. Germline V gene data show CDR1 as GTSNPN and CDR2 as SVGIG (reference sequence). The CDR3 length is 18 residues. The V segment lost 1 base and the J segment 7 bases; nucleotides outside the gene matches: 21. The CDR3 DNA is TGTGCCTGGAGTGACCCGTCGGGGACCGGACAGGCGTTTATGACCCAGTACTTC. It yields the protein CAWSDPSGTGQAFMTQYF.

The chain links TRBV6-5 to TRBJ1-1; D is perhaps TRBD1 (5 bases). Germline lookup yields CDR1 MNHEY and CDR2 SVGAGI. This CDR3 comprises 16 residues. The V end was cut by 0 bases, the J end by 0 bases, with 11 bases between. CDR3 protein: CASSYSSGHMNTEAFF. CDR3 nucleotides: TGTGCCAGCAGTTACTCCTCCGGACACATGAACACTGAAGCTTTCTTT.

Of note for this clone: Other DNA variants within this sample encode the same CDR3. The chain combines TRBV15 with TRBJ1-1, with D tentatively TRBD1 (5 bases). CDR1 and CDR2 from the germline V gene are LNHNV and YYDKDF (reference sequence). V was trimmed by 1 base and J by 5 bases, leaving 11 bases between them. The CDR3 is 14 residues long. For the CDR3, the DNA is TGTGCCACCAGCAGAGGTGGGGGGTTGACTGAAGCTTTCTTT. Amino acid sequence: CATSRGGGLTEAFF.

The chain combines TRBV19 with TRBJ1-4; TRBD1 might be the D (6 bases). In germline, CDR1 is LNHDA, CDR2 SQIVND (reference sequence). This CDR3 has 16 amino acids. Trimming pared 6 bases from V and 8 bases from J, leaving 22 bases between. The CDR3 sequence is CASRILGGQSFEKLFF. The CDR3 DNA sequence: TGTGCCAGTAGAATCCTCGGCGGACAGTCCTTCGAAAAACTGTTTTTT.

The V and J genes are TRBV7-9 and TRBJ1-1; D call uncertain. Trimming cost V 1 base and J 0 bases, with 9 bases left between them. The CDR3 loop spans 15 amino acids. In germline, CDR1 is SEHNR, CDR2 FQNEAQ (reference sequence). CDR3 sequence (DNA): TGTGCCAGCAGCTTAGGAACGCACATGAACACTGAAGCTTTCTTT. It translates to CASSLGTHMNTEAFF.

The chain carries TRBV6-1 and TRBJ2-3, with 7 bases fitting TRBD2. Trimming at V came to 4 bases and at J to 0 bases, leaving 10 bases not matched to a gene. Germline CDR1 reads MNHNS; CDR2 reads SASEGT. CDR3 size: 17 residues. This CDR3 is CASSALTSLSSTDTQYF. In nucleotides, the CDR3 is TGTGCCAGCAGTGCCTTGACTAGCCTCTCTAGCACAGATACGCAGTATTTT.